This T cell receptor (beta chain) was found in a study of blood T cell repertoires in COVID-19. In the authors' workflow: The authors estimated nucleated cell counts from reference gene primer amplification. Generated by immunoSEQ multiplex PCR, the TCRdb table keeps only in-frame clones and is missing some. D and trimming were read from the DNA, whereas the V and J calls and clone size are those reported in that table. The sample lists 170,000 or so clones, around four fifths seen once, with under 3% in the top ten. CDR3 length: 16 residues. The V gene's germline CDR1 is KGHSH and CDR2 LQKENI. The ends lost 1 base at V and 7 bases at J; junction bases unmatched: 7.

This clonotype was sampled from a woman aged 60-70 years with acute or convalescent COVID-19. V usage is TRBV18 and J usage is TRBJ1-4; TRBD1 agrees at 9 bases. Sample: peripheral blood. The CDR3 region is CASSPRLTGGGEKLFF. The CDR3 DNA reads as TGTGCCAGCTCACCACGACTGACAGGGGGTGGTGAAAAACTGTTTTTT.